This TCR beta chain emerged from a study of T cells in localized non-small cell lung cancer. Study outcomes and limitations: In adjacent lung, a median around 57 of the top 100 tumor clones were found. Because researchers sequenced only one region of the tumor, heterogeneity is still possible. Among blood samples, higher T cell density accompanied longer overall survival.

Notes on this clone: As yet, its antigen is unknown.

Method: immunoSEQ multiplex PCR; TCRdb's copy keeps in-frame clones and lacks some. This table holds 65,000 to 90,000 clones, around 80% found once. This TCR derives from a man between 40 and 75 years old with stage II squamous cell lung carcinoma. Sequenced material: PBMCs, taken before any cancer treatment.

The CDR3 sequence is CASSRQGTGETQYF. The CDR3 nucleotides are TGTGCCAGCAGCCGTCAGGGGACTGGAGAGACCCAGTACTTC. The chain has TRBV14 and TRBJ2-5, with D possibly being TRBD1 or TRBD2 (6 bases each). The CDR3 loop spans 14 amino acids. V was clipped by 4 bases and J by 4 bases, with 13 bases between them. CDR1 is SGHDN and CDR2 is FVKESK in the germline V gene.